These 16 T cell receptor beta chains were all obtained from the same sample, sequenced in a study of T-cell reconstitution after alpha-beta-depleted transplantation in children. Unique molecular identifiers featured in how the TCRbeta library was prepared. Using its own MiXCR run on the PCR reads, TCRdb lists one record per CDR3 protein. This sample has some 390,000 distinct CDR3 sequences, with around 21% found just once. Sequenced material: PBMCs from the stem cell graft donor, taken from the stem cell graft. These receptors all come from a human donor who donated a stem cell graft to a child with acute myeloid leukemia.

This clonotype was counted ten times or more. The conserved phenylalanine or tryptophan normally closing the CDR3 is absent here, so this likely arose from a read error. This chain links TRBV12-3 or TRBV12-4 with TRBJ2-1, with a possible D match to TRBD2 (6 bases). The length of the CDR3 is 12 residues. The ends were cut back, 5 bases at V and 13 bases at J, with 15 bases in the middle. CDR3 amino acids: CASSGQTRTQFL. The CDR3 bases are TGTGCCAGCAGTGGCCAGACTAGAACTCAGTTCCTC.

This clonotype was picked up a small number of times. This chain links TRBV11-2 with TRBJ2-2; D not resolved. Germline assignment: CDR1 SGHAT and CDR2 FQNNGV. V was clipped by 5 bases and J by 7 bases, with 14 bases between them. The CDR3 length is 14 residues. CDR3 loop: CASSEQAGLGELFF. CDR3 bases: TGTGCCAGCAGCGAACAAGCCGGGCTCGGGGAGCTGTTTTTT.

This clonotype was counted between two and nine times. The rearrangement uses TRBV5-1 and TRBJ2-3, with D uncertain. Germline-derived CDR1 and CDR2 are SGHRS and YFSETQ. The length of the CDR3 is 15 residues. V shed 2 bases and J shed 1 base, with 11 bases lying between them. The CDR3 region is CASSFPSSGTDTQYF. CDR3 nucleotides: TGCGCCAGCAGCTTCCCCTCCAGTGGCACAGATACGCAGTATTTT.

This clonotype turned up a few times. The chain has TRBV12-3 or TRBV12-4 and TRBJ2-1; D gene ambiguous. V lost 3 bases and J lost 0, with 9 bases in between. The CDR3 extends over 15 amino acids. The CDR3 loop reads CASSFMSSSYNEQFF. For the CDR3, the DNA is TGTGCCAGCAGTTTCATGAGTAGCTCCTACAATGAGCAGTTCTTC.

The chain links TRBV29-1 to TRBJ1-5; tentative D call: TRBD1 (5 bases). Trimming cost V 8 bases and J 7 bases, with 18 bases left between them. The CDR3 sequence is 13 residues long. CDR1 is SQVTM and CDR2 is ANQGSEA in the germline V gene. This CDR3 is CSCGEGMRQPQHF. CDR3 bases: TGCAGCTGTGGAGAGGGGATGAGGCAGCCCCAGCATTTT.

The CDR3 DNA follows: TGTGCCAGCAGCGACCCCCTTCGGGACAGGGTTGAAGGCTACACCTTC. Protein sequence: CASSDPLRDRVEGYTF. J is TRBJ1-2 and V is TRBV9; TRBD1 matches at 9 bases. The germline V gene has CDR1 SGDLS and CDR2 YYNGEE. Germline trimming cut 3 bases from V and 8 bases from J; bases unmatched to any gene: 14. This CDR3 is built from 16 residues.

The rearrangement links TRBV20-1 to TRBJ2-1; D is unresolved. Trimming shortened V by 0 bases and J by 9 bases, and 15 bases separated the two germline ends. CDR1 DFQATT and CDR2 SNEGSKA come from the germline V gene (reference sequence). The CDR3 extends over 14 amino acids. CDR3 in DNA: TGCAGTGCTAGAGAACCCACCCTAGTTACTGAGCAGTTCTTC. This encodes CSAREPTLVTEQFF.

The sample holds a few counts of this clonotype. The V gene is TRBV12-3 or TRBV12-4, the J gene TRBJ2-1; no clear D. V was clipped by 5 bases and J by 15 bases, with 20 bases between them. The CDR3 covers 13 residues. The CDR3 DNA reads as TGTGCCAGCAGTCCAGTCGTGGCCGCGCCATGGTTCTTC. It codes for CASSPVVAAPWFF.

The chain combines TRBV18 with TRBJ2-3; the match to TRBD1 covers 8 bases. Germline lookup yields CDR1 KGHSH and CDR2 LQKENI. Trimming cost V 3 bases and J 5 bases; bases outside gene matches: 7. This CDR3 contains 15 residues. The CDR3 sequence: CASSPGQGAQDTQYF. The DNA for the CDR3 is TGTGCCAGCTCACCGGGGCAGGGGGCACAAGATACGCAGTATTTT.

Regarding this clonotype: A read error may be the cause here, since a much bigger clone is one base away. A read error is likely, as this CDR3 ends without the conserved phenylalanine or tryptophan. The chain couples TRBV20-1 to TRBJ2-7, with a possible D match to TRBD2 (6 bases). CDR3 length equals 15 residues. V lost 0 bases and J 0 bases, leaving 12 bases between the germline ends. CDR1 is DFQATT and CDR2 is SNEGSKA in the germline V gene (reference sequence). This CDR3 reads CSARDGDSGSYEQYL. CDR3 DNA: TGCAGTGCTAGAGATGGGGATAGCGGCTCCTACGAGCAGTACCTC.

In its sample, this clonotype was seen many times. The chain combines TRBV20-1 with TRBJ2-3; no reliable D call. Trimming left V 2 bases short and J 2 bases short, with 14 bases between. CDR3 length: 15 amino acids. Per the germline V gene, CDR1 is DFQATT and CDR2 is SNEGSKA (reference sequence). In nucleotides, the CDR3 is TGCAGTGCTAGAACCATTCAGCGTTACACAGATACGCAGTATTTT. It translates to CSARTIQRYTDTQYF.

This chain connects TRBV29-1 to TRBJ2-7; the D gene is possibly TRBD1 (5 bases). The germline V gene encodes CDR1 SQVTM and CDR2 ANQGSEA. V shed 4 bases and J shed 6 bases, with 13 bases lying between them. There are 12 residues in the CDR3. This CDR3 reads CSVASDSREQYF. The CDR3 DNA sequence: TGCAGCGTTGCCTCCGACAGTCGCGAGCAGTACTTC.

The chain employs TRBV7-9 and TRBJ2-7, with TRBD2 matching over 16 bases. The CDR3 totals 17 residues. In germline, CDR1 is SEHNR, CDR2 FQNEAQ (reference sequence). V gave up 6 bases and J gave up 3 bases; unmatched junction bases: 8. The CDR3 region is CASRDGTSGRDLYEQYF. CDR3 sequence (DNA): TGTGCCAGCAGGGACGGGACTAGCGGGAGGGATCTCTACGAGCAGTACTTC.

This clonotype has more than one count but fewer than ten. Here the CDR3 reads CSAARVGLSYEQYF. The CDR3, as DNA: TGCAGTGCAGCCAGGGTGGGCCTCTCCTACGAGCAGTACTTC. The chain recombines TRBV20-1 with TRBJ2-7; perhaps TRBD1 as D (5 bases). Looked up from germline, CDR1 is DFQATT and CDR2 is SNEGSKA (reference sequence). V shed 6 bases and J shed 0 bases, with 15 bases lying between them. CDR3 length: 14 residues.

CDR3 DNA: TGTGCCAGCAGCTTGGTTTGGACAGGTAGCACAGATACGCAGTATTTT. Translation: CASSLVWTGSTDTQYF. V is TRBV5-5 and J is TRBJ2-3; TRBD1 aligns across 7 bases. The germline V gene has CDR1 SGHKS and CDR2 YYEKEE (reference sequence). The CDR3 totals 16 residues. Unmatched junction bases numbered 4, after V lost 0 bases and J lost 0 bases.

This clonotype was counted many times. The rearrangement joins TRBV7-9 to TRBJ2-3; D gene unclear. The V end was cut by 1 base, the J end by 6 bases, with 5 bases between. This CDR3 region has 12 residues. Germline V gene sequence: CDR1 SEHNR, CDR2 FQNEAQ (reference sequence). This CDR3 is CASSLGRDTQYF. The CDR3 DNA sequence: TGTGCCAGCAGCTTAGGCAGGGATACGCAGTATTTT.